The subject of this entry is one T cell receptor (beta chain). In the authors' methods: Estimation of nucleated cell counts relied on the amplification of reference gene primers. The data were produced by immunoSEQ multiplex PCR, yet TCRdb's version contains in-frame clones alone and is incomplete. V and J calls plus clone size are reproduced from that table; the DNA served to infer D and trimming. The sample carries some 190,000 clones, 80% recorded once. These data belong to a study of blood T cell repertoires in COVID-19. Study summary: Collection of acute and convalescent COVID-19 samples took place in the United States, Italy and Spain.

The source is a man aged 60 to 75 with acute or convalescent COVID-19. Sequenced material: peripheral blood.

The CDR3 coding sequence is TGTGCCACCAGTGATTACGGGACTAAGCAGTTCTTC. Translated, it gives CATSDYGTKQFF. The genes are TRBV24-1 and TRBJ2-1; the match to TRBD2 covers 7 bases. Germline values: CDR1 KGHDR, CDR2 SFDVKD. V trimming: 2 bases; J trimming: 11 bases; junction bases outside the gene matches: 2. The CDR3 runs 12 residues.